The 14 T cell receptor beta chains presented below share a single source sample, sequenced in a study of Graves' ophthalmopathy and Graves' hyperthyroidism. Using RNA transcripts, the TCR beta CDR3 regions were amplified. An opening RT-PCR round employed HTBI primers and preceded a second-round multiplex PCR. TCRdb re-called the multiplex PCR reads with MiXCR, one entry per CDR3 protein. The sample lists a few hundred thousand distinct CDR3 sequences, less than 45% seen once, with around 4% in the top ten. The sequenced sample consisted of peripheral blood or thyroid tissue (not recorded which). These receptors came from an adult man with Graves' hyperthyroidism.

The V gene is TRBV24-1, the J gene TRBJ2-3; maybe TRBD1 (5 bases). V was cut by 7 bases and J by 0 bases, with 13 bases left in between. Germline V lookup: CDR1 KGHDR, CDR2 SFDVKD. This CDR3 region has 15 residues. The CDR3 region has the DNA TGTGCCACCAGATCAGGGCCTTTTAGCACAGATACGCAGTATTTT. It codes for CATRSGPFSTDTQYF.

The chain uses TRBV7-9 and TRBJ2-1; the match to TRBD2 covers 9 bases. The CDR3 has 13 residues. The germline V gene has CDR1 SEHNR and CDR2 FQNEAQ (reference sequence). V dropped 9 bases and J dropped 8; count of bases not matched to a gene: 8. The CDR3 is CARSSGRPDEQFF. CDR3 nucleotide sequence: TGTGCCAGGAGCAGCGGGAGGCCGGATGAGCAGTTCTTC.

This clonotype was observed a single time. The rearrangement uses TRBV10-3 and TRBJ2-6; the D is unclear. This CDR3 region has 15 residues. The germline gives CDR1 ENHRY, CDR2 SYGVKD. Between the trimmed V and J ends, which lost 4 bases and 1 base, there was a span of 8 bases. The CDR3 coding sequence is TGTGCCATCAGTGGGACGGATTCTGGGGCCAACGTCCTGACTTTC. Protein: CAISGTDSGANVLTF.

The chain uses TRBV24-1 and TRBJ2-2; D gene uncertain. V lost 5 bases and J 4 bases, leaving 13 bases between the germline ends. Germline CDR1 and CDR2: KGHDR and SFDVKD. CDR3 length equals 15 residues. Here the CDR3 reads CATSGDPPGTGELFF. The DNA for the CDR3 is TGTGCCACCAGTGGTGACCCGCCGGGCACCGGGGAGCTGTTTTTT.

The table lists this clonotype with many counts. The chain employs TRBV19 and TRBJ2-5; perhaps TRBD1 as D (5 bases). The germline V gene encodes CDR1 LNHDA and CDR2 SQIVND (reference sequence). Trimming cost V 5 bases and J 5 bases, with 21 bases left between them. The CDR3 loop spans 16 amino acids. The CDR3 protein is CASSQGRQSVMETQYF. In nucleotides, the CDR3 is TGTGCCAGTAGTCAGGGTAGGCAGTCCGTAATGGAGACCCAGTACTTC. The full variable domain, its missing parts supplied by reference TRBV19 and TRBJ2-5, is DGGITQSPKYLFRKEGQNVTLSCEQNLNHDAMYWYRQDPGQGLRLIYYSQIVNDFQKGDIAEGYSVSREKKESFPLTVTSAQKNPTAFYLCASSQGRQSVMETQYFGPGTRLLVL.

This clonotype was picked up a small number of times. The chain recombines TRBV7-9 with TRBJ1-6; 10 bases align to TRBD1. Germline V CDR1 and CDR2: SEHNR, FQNEAQ (reference sequence). V was pared by 2 bases and J by 6 bases, with 4 bases of the junction left unmatched. CDR3 length: 16 residues. In nucleotides, the CDR3 is TGTGCCAGCAGCTTATCCCGGACAGGGGGTAATTCACCCCTCCACTTT. It yields the protein CASSLSRTGGNSPLHF.

Details on this clonotype: Compared with germline, one end of the junction differs, possibly owing to a read error. The rearrangement uses TRBV7-3 and TRBJ2-2, with D tentatively TRBD2 (5 bases). CDR3 length: 16 amino acids. Germline loops: CDR1 SGHTA, CDR2 FQGTGA. The CDR3 region is CASSPQDGANTGELFF. CDR3 nucleotides: TGTGCTAGCAGCCCGCAGGACGGGGCGAACACCGGGGAGCTGTTTTTT.

V is TRBV7-9 and J is TRBJ1-6; D possibly corresponds to TRBD1 (6 bases). The CDR3 sequence is 15 residues long. Germline-derived CDR1 and CDR2 are SEHNR and FQNEAQ (reference sequence). The V and J ends lost 4 bases and 7 bases respectively, with 14 bases between them. The CDR3 bases are TGTGCCAGCAGCTGGGGGGCGACAGACAATTCACCCCTCCACTTT. Protein sequence: CASSWGATDNSPLHF.

Comments on this clonotype: A much bigger clone sits one base away, suggesting this may be a read error. The missing conserved phenylalanine or tryptophan at the end of this CDR3 makes a read error likely. This chain connects TRBV20-1 to TRBJ2-7, with TRBD2 matching 11 bases. Trimming took 6 bases from V and 4 from J; bases not matched to a gene: 8. The CDR3 is 14 residues long. Germline loops: CDR1 DFQATT, CDR2 SNEGSKA (reference sequence). The CDR3 sequence: CSARGLADTYEQYL. The CDR3 DNA reads TGCAGTGCCCGGGGACTAGCGGATACTTACGAGCAGTACCTC.

This chain uses TRBV5-6 with TRBJ1-2, with D possibly being TRBD1 (5 bases). V shed 6 bases and J shed 12 bases, with 15 bases lying between them. Germline V gives CDR1 SGHDT, CDR2 YYEEEE. This CDR3 is built from 11 residues. The CDR3 bases are TGTGCCAGCACGACCGCGGGGGGAAACACCTTC. Its protein is CASTTAGGNTF.

This clonotype has a handful of counts. The chain links TRBV7-9 to TRBJ2-6, with D perhaps matching TRBD1 (6 bases). Trimming took off 8 bases at V and 0 bases at J, with 17 bases between the two ends. The CDR3 runs to 17 residues. CDR1 SEHNR and CDR2 FQNEAQ come from the germline V gene (reference sequence). CDR3 sequence (DNA): TGTGCCAGCTCACAACCGGGACACAGCTCTGGGGCCAACGTCCTGACTTTC. It codes for CASSQPGHSSGANVLTF.

This clonotype occurred many times. The chain carries TRBV24-1 and TRBJ2-2; 10 bases line up with TRBD2. Trimming took 9 bases from V and 4 from J; bases not matched to a gene: 10. Germline V gene lookup returns CDR1 KGHDR and CDR2 SFDVKD. The CDR3 length is 16 residues. The CDR3 bases are TGTGCCACCCGATCACGGCTAGCGGGAGCCACCGGGGAGCTGTTTTTT. It yields the protein CATRSRLAGATGELFF.

Many counts were recorded for this clonotype. The genes are TRBV20-1 and TRBJ2-7; D is uncertain. Germline assignment: CDR1 DFQATT and CDR2 SNEGSKA (reference sequence). The CDR3 is made up of 14 amino acids. V gave up 0 bases and J gave up 2 bases, with 11 bases separating them. The CDR3, as DNA: TGCAGTGCTAGAGATCTCGAGCAAACCTACGAGCAGTACTTC. This encodes CSARDLEQTYEQYF.

This chain joins TRBV5-1 and TRBJ2-5, with TRBD2 as a possible D gene (6 bases). Germline CDR1 SGHRS, CDR2 YFSETQ. This CDR3 region has 15 residues. Trimming took 4 bases from V and 5 from J, leaving 18 bases between them. The DNA for the CDR3 is TGCGCCAGCAGCGCAACGGGACTTTACTCGGAGACCCAGTACTTC. Translated, it gives CASSATGLYSETQYF.